Presented here are 28 T cell receptor beta chains from one specimen sequenced in a study of CD8+ T cells in alopecia areata. Extracted from the samples, RNA was reverse transcribed into cDNA to serve as the sequencing template. TCRdb's table, derived via immunoSEQ multiplex PCR, lists solely in-frame clones and lacks some. Among about 200,000 clones listed, roughly 57% were seen once. The starting material was CD4+ T cells sorted from blood, obtained at week 0. Receptors were obtained from a human donor with alopecia areata.

A few counts support this clone. The gene calls are TRBV2 and TRBJ1-1; D remains unclear. The CDR3 loop spans 13 amino acids. The germline CDR1 and CDR2 sequences are SNHLY and FYNNEI. V was pared by 3 bases and J by 5 bases, with 10 bases between. This CDR3 is CASSDNWGTEAFF. The CDR3, as DNA: TGTGCCAGCAGTGATAATTGGGGAACTGAAGCTTTCTTT.

The gene calls are TRBV7-9 and TRBJ1-2; D unresolved. The CDR3 has 12 amino acids. V lost 5 bases and J lost 6, with 10 bases in between. CDR1 is SEHNR and CDR2 is FQNEAQ in the germline V gene (reference sequence). CDR3 sequence (DNA): TGTGCCAGCAGCGCTACAAGACATGGCTACACCTTC. Amino acid sequence: CASSATRHGYTF. Based on the CDR3 plus reference TRBV7-9 and TRBJ1-2, the full variable domain is DTGVSQNPRHKITKRGQNVTFRCDPISEHNRLYWYRQTLGQGPEFLTYFQNEAQLEKSRLLSDRFSAERPKGSFSTLEIQRTEQGDSAMYLCASSATRHGYTFGSGTRLTVV.

This clone has a handful of counts. The chain is built from TRBV19 and TRBJ2-3; 11 bases map to TRBD2. Germline V gene lookup returns CDR1 LNHDA and CDR2 SQIVND (reference sequence). This CDR3 contains 14 residues. V was clipped by 10 bases and J by 4 bases; unmatched bases: 7. This chain's CDR3 is CATTSGRVPDTQYF. CDR3 nucleotide sequence: TGTGCCACCACTAGCGGGAGAGTGCCAGATACGCAGTATTTT.

This clone is medium-sized within its sample. Other DNA sequences in this sample translate to the same CDR3. The chain joins TRBV6-1 to TRBJ1-5; D unclear. Deletions cut 6 bases from V and 2 bases from J, with 11 bases between. The CDR3 loop spans 14 amino acids. Looked up from germline, CDR1 is MNHNS and CDR2 is SASEGT. CDR3 protein: CASRDYMGNQPQHF. The CDR3 nucleotides read TGTGCCAGCAGAGACTATATGGGCAATCAGCCCCAGCATTTT.

This chain uses TRBV7-8 with TRBJ2-1, with D possibly matching TRBD2 (5 bases). CDR3 length: 14 residues. The germline V and J ends were trimmed by 4 bases and 8 bases, with 15 bases remaining between them. Germline values: CDR1 SGHVS, CDR2 FQNEAQ. The CDR3: CASSSNTRDYEQFF. The CDR3 nucleotides read TGTGCCAGCAGCTCGAACACTAGAGATTATGAGCAGTTCTTC.

V usage is TRBV7-2 and J usage is TRBJ2-3; D remains ambiguous. The CDR3 spans 13 residues. Per the germline V gene, CDR1 is SGHTA and CDR2 is FQGNSA. The germline V and J ends were trimmed by 1 base and 6 bases, with 8 bases remaining between them. The CDR3 sequence: CASSLVVGDTQYF. The CDR3 DNA reads TGTGCCAGCAGCTTAGTGGTGGGGGATACGCAGTATTTT.

The V and J genes are TRBV28 and TRBJ1-1; D unclear. This CDR3 spans 11 amino acids. V lost 3 bases, J lost 2 bases, and 1 base lay in between. CDR1 is MDHEN and CDR2 is SYDVKM in the germline V gene. CDR3 coding DNA: TGTGCCAGCAGTTTTAACACTGAAGCTTTCTTT. This encodes CASSFNTEAFF.

The genes are TRBV27 and TRBJ2-2; D not resolved. The germline V gene has CDR1 MNHEY and CDR2 SMNVEV (reference sequence). The CDR3 is made up of 16 amino acids. V dropped 1 base and J dropped 0 bases, with 9 bases sitting between them. The chain's CDR3 is CASSLFRTANTGELFF. CDR3 bases: TGTGCCAGCAGTTTATTTCGGACGGCGAACACCGGGGAGCTGTTTTTT.

This clone occurred many times. The rearrangement uses TRBV4-1 and TRBJ1-3; unclear D gene. Trimming stripped 0 bases from V and 0 bases from J, with 12 bases between. The CDR3 has 17 residues. Germline V CDR1 and CDR2: MGHRA, YSYEKL. As DNA, the CDR3 is TGCGCCAGCAGCCAAGATAAAGGTCTGCACTCTGGAAACACCATATATTTT. As protein: CASSQDKGLHSGNTIYF.

The chain has TRBV6-1 and TRBJ1-3, with a weak D call TRBD1 (5 bases). The CDR3 totals 15 residues. V was pared by 7 bases and J by 9 bases, with 22 bases between. The germline V gene encodes CDR1 MNHNS and CDR2 SASEGT. This CDR3 reads CASTRTTELGATIYF. In DNA form, the CDR3 reads TGTGCCAGCACTAGAACGACAGAACTAGGCGCCACCATATATTTT.

The chain carries TRBV7-3 and TRBJ2-1, with TRBD2 identical over 16 bases. This CDR3 region has 16 residues. Germline V CDR1 and CDR2: SGHTA, FQGTGA. V lost 3 bases to trimming and J lost 8 bases; unmatched junction nucleotides: 4. The CDR3 reads CASSFAGTSGRDEQFF. CDR3 sequence (DNA): TGTGCCAGCAGCTTCGCCGGGACTAGCGGGAGGGATGAGCAGTTCTTC.

This clone was observed a few times. The chain is built from TRBV15 and TRBJ2-7, with 9 nucleotides matching TRBD1. The germline CDR1 and CDR2 sequences are LNHNV and YYDKDF (reference sequence). Losses at the gene ends were 3 bases for V and 3 bases for J; bases not matched to a gene: 9. This CDR3 comprises 16 residues. CDR3 in DNA: TGTGCCACCAGCAGCCCGGGACAGGGATCGAGCTACGAGCAGTACTTC. Translated: CATSSPGQGSSYEQYF.

The J gene is TRBJ2-7, the V gene TRBV4-1; D is undetermined. The CDR3 length is 13 residues. Germline CDR1 and CDR2: MGHRA and YSYEKL. With 1 base removed from V and 1 base from J, the gap between germline ends came to 5 bases. This CDR3 is CASSQVMSYEQYF. The CDR3 DNA reads as TGCGCCAGCAGCCAAGTTATGTCCTACGAGCAGTACTTC.

This clone has a handful of counts. The CDR3 nucleotides read TGCGCCAGCAGCTTGATGGGACAGCTTAACTATGGCTACACCTTC. It specifies CASSLMGQLNYGYTF. The chain couples TRBV5-1 to TRBJ1-2, with 7 nucleotides matching TRBD1. The CDR3 sequence is 15 residues long. Germline trimming cut 1 base from V and 1 base from J; bases unmatched to any gene: 4. CDR1 is SGHRS and CDR2 is YFSETQ in the germline V gene.

This clone was observed a handful of times. The V gene is TRBV30, the J gene TRBJ1-5; 7 nucleotides line up with TRBD1. The trim removed 4 bases at V and 1 base at J, leaving 7 bases unmatched. The CDR3 has 15 amino acids. CDR1 is GTSNPN and CDR2 is SVGIG in the germline V gene (reference sequence). CDR3 nucleotides: TGTGCCTGGAACAGGGGACACTCAAGCAATCAGCCCCAGCATTTT. Encoded protein: CAWNRGHSSNQPQHF.

This clone was counted only a few times. The rearrangement joins TRBV2 to TRBJ1-1; D is unresolved. Trimming pared 3 bases from V and 5 bases from J, leaving 10 bases between. This CDR3 has 13 amino acids. CDR1 SNHLY and CDR2 FYNNEI come from the germline V gene. The CDR3 region has the DNA TGTGCCAGCAGTGAGCTACAGACTACTGAAGCTTTCTTT. It specifies CASSELQTTEAFF.

Concerning this clone itself: Additional DNA sequences in this sample encode the identical CDR3. The chain links TRBV30 to TRBJ2-3; D uncertain. CDR3 size: 14 residues. Germline V gives CDR1 GTSNPN, CDR2 SVGIG (reference sequence). Trimming took 0 bases from V and 0 from J, leaving 7 bases between them. CDR3 in DNA: TGTGCCTGGAGTGTCTCCTCTAGCACAGATACGCAGTATTTT. Its translation: CAWSVSSSTDTQYF.

The chain employs TRBV9 and TRBJ2-5, with D perhaps matching TRBD2 (6 bases). The V and J ends lost 0 bases and 0 bases respectively, with 12 bases between them. CDR1 is SGDLS and CDR2 is YYNGEE in the germline V gene. This CDR3 region has 16 residues. CDR3 nucleotides: TGTGCCAGCAGCGTAGGTAGCGGAGCGTACCAAGAGACCCAGTACTTC. This gives the protein CASSVGSGAYQETQYF. Complete variable domain (other parts from reference TRBV9 and TRBJ2-5): DSGVTQTPKHLITATGQRVTLRCSPRSGDLSVYWYQQSLDQGLQFLIQYYNGEERAKGNILERFSAQQFPDLHSELNLSSLELGDSALYFCASSVGSGAYQETQYFGPGTRLLVL.

This clone was picked up a small number of times. The chain carries TRBV19 and TRBJ1-4, with D perhaps matching TRBD1 (6 bases). The CDR3 consists of 13 residues. With 8 bases removed from V and 8 bases from J, the gap between germline ends came to 15 bases. CDR1 is LNHDA and CDR2 is SQIVND in the germline V gene (reference sequence). The CDR3 bases are TGTGCCAGTTCAAACAGGGAATTCGAAAAACTGTTTTTT. Its protein is CASSNREFEKLFF.

The V and J genes are TRBV2 and TRBJ2-1; D perhaps matches TRBD2 (6 bases). With 9 bases removed from V and 3 bases from J, the gap between germline ends came to 12 bases. Germline V lookup: CDR1 SNHLY, CDR2 FYNNEI. The CDR3 is 13 amino acids. CDR3 bases: TGTGCCAGTCGGGACTCCCTCTACAATGAGCAGTTCTTC. Translated: CASRDSLYNEQFF.

This clone appeared a few times. The V gene is TRBV19, the J gene TRBJ1-1, with 7 positions matching TRBD1. The CDR3 runs 13 residues. Germline loops: CDR1 LNHDA, CDR2 SQIVND (reference sequence). J was trimmed by 7 bases and V by 4 bases; bases with no gene match: 6. The CDR3 DNA sequence: TGTGCCAGTAGTAACCGACAGGGTGGTGAAGCTTTCTTT. It encodes CASSNRQGGEAFF. The full variable domain, completed using reference TRBV19 and TRBJ1-1, is DGGITQSPKYLFRKEGQNVTLSCEQNLNHDAMYWYRQDPGQGLRLIYYSQIVNDFQKGDIAEGYSVSREKKESFPLTVTSAQKNPTAFYLCASSNRQGGEAFFGQGTRLTVV.

The rearrangement links TRBV27 to TRBJ1-5; D gene ambiguous. V was pared by 6 bases and J by 2 bases, with 11 bases between. Germline CDR1 reads MNHEY; CDR2 reads SMNVEV (reference sequence). There are 14 residues in the CDR3. Here the CDR3 DNA reads TGTGCCAGCAGAGAAGACGGACGCAATCAGCCCCAGCATTTT. Translating it yields CASREDGRNQPQHF.

In this sample, this clone turned up a few times. The chain carries TRBV7-9 and TRBJ1-1; 10 bases map to TRBD1. Germline lookup yields CDR1 SEHNR and CDR2 FQNEAQ (reference sequence). The CDR3 spans 18 residues. V shed 1 base and J 1 base; nucleotides not matched to a gene: 9. The CDR3 sequence: CASSLEGGQGFRNTEAFF. CDR3 DNA: TGTGCCAGCAGCTTAGAAGGGGGACAGGGGTTCAGGAACACTGAAGCTTTCTTT. Supplemented by reference TRBV7-9 and TRBJ1-1, the full variable domain reads DTGVSQNPRHKITKRGQNVTFRCDPISEHNRLYWYRQTLGQGPEFLTYFQNEAQLEKSRLLSDRFSAERPKGSFSTLEIQRTEQGDSAMYLCASSLEGGQGFRNTEAFFGQGTRLTVV.

The V and J genes are TRBV7-9 and TRBJ1-2; 8 bases agree with TRBD1. The CDR3 sequence is 13 residues long. J was trimmed by 6 bases and V by 4 bases; bases with no gene match: 4. The germline CDR1 and CDR2 sequences are SEHNR and FQNEAQ (reference sequence). The CDR3 DNA sequence: TGTGCCAGCAGCTCGGACAGGGAGAATGGCTACACCTTC. Translated: CASSSDRENGYTF. Using reference TRBV7-9 and TRBJ1-2 for the parts outside the CDR3, the full variable domain is DTGVSQNPRHKITKRGQNVTFRCDPISEHNRLYWYRQTLGQGPEFLTYFQNEAQLEKSRLLSDRFSAERPKGSFSTLEIQRTEQGDSAMYLCASSSDRENGYTFGSGTRLTVV.

Only a few counts were recorded for this clone. The chain uses TRBV5-1 and TRBJ1-2; D is undetermined. With 2 bases removed from V and 3 bases from J, the gap between germline ends came to 8 bases. The CDR3 has 13 amino acids. CDR1 is SGHRS, CDR2 YFSETQ, per germline. The CDR3 loop reads CASSFVSDYGYTF. In DNA form, the CDR3 reads TGCGCCAGCAGCTTTGTTTCCGACTATGGCTACACCTTC. Combining the CDR3 with reference TRBV5-1 and TRBJ1-2 gives the whole variable domain KAGVTQTPRYLIKTRGQQVTLSCSPISGHRSVSWYQQTPGQGLQFLFEYFSETQRNKGNFPGRFSGRQFSNSRSEMNVSTLELGDSALYLCASSFVSDYGYTFGSGTRLTVV.

The rearrangement joins TRBV5-4 to TRBJ2-7; 8 nucleotides match TRBD1. The CDR3 runs 15 residues. Germline CDR1 SGHNT, CDR2 YYREEE (reference sequence). The junction had 6 bases not matched to a gene; V was cut back by 3 bases and J by 1 base. The CDR3, as DNA: TGTGCCAGCAGCTCTCAGGACAGGGCATCCTACGAGCAGTACTTC. Translating gives CASSSQDRASYEQYF.

In its sample, this clone was seen a few times. The genes are TRBV29-1 and TRBJ1-2, with 7 bases matching TRBD1. The CDR3 extends over 12 amino acids. Trimming cost V 5 bases and J 4 bases; bases outside gene matches: 4. From germline, CDR1 is SQVTM and CDR2 ANQGSEA. CDR3 DNA sequence: TGCAGCGTTTCGACAGGGAGCTATGGCTACACCTTC. This gives the protein CSVSTGSYGYTF.

This chain connects TRBV5-1 to TRBJ2-6; D possibly uses TRBD1 or TRBD2 (5 bases each). Trimming removed 4 bases at V and 3 bases at J, with 20 bases between. The CDR3 consists of 18 residues. Germline lookup yields CDR1 SGHRS and CDR2 YFSETQ. Here the CDR3 DNA reads TGCGCCAGCAGCATCACTGTATCGGGACGCGGTGGGGCCAACGTCCTGACTTTC. Translating it yields CASSITVSGRGGANVLTF. The entire variable domain, with the rest obtained from reference TRBV5-1 and TRBJ2-6, is as follows: KAGVTQTPRYLIKTRGQQVTLSCSPISGHRSVSWYQQTPGQGLQFLFEYFSETQRNKGNFPGRFSGRQFSNSRSEMNVSTLELGDSALYLCASSITVSGRGGANVLTFGAGSRLTVL.